These 3 T cell receptor beta chains came from one sample sequenced in a study of T-cell memory formation after mild COVID-19. TCRdb itself ran the 5' RACE reads through MiXCR, one entry per CDR3 protein. Of some 190,000 distinct CDR3 sequences in the sample, roughly 18% are singletons; the top ten hold 2% to 2.5%. Sequenced: PBMCs or a T cell subset sorted from them (not recorded which). These receptor sequences come from an adult woman who had mild COVID-19 (a few samples of this study predate the infection). Cell type and time point are not known.

This clonotype was picked up a small number of times. The chain is built from TRBV12-3 or TRBV12-4 and TRBJ1-1, with TRBD1 identical over 9 bases. V lost 6 bases and J lost 5; bases outside the gene matches: 13. The CDR3 has 16 amino acids. The CDR3 nucleotides read TGTGCCAGCAGGTCAGGTAGTTACAGGGGGCCAACTGAAGCTTTCTTT. Translating gives CASRSGSYRGPTEAFF.

The chain carries TRBV11-2 and TRBJ1-1; the D gene is possibly TRBD1 (6 bases). This CDR3 contains 13 residues. V was clipped by 5 bases and J by 1 base, with 8 bases between them. The germline gives CDR1 SGHAT, CDR2 FQNNGV. CDR3: CASSTQGNTEAFF. CDR3 bases: TGTGCCAGCAGCACACAGGGGAACACTGAAGCTTTCTTT. Full variable domain (missing parts from reference TRBV11-2 and TRBJ1-1): EAGVAQSPRYKIIEKRQSVAFWCNPISGHATLYWYQQILGQGPKLLIQFQNNGVVDDSQLPKDRFSAERLKGVDSTLKIQPAKLEDSAVYLCASSTQGNTEAFFGQGTRLTVV.

This clonotype came up a few times. This rearrangement joins TRBV30 to TRBJ2-1, with 9 bases that match TRBD1. The CDR3 has 14 residues. The germline CDR1 and CDR2 sequences are GTSNPN and SVGIG (reference sequence). The V and J ends lost 4 bases and 9 bases, in that order; junction bases with no gene match: 10. DNA for the CDR3: TGTGCCTGGACCCGGGACAGGGTTAAGGGTGAGCAGTTCTTC. Protein sequence: CAWTRDRVKGEQFF. Together with reference TRBV30 and TRBJ2-1, the CDR3 gives the full variable domain: SQTIHQWPATLVQPVGSPLSLECTVEGTSNPNLYWYRQAAGRGLQLLFYSVGIGQISSEVPQNLSASRPQDRQFILSSKKLLLSDSGFYLCAWTRDRVKGEQFFGPGTRLTVL.